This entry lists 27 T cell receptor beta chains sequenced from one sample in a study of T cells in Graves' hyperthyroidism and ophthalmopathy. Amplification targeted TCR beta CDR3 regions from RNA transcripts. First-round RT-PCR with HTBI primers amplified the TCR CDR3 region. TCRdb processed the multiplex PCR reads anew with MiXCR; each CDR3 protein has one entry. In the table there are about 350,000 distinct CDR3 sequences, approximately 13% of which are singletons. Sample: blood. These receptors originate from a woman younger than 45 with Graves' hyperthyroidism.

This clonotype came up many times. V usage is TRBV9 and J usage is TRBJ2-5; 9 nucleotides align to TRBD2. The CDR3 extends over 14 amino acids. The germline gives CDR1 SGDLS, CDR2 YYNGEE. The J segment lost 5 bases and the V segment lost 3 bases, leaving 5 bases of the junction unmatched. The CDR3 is CASSAYSGSETQYF. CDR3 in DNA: TGTGCCAGCAGCGCTTATAGCGGGAGCGAGACCCAGTACTTC.

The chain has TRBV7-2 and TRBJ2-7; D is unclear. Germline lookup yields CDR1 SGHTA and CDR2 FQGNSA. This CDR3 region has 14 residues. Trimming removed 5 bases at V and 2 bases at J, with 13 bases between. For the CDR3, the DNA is TGTGCCAGCAGCCAAGATCCAATAGCCTACGAGCAGTACTTC. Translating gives CASSQDPIAYEQYF.

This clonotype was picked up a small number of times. The CDR3 protein is CASSPGAQATETQYF. As DNA, the CDR3 is TGTGCCAGCAGCCCAGGGGCGCAGGCCACCGAGACCCAGTACTTC. This chain uses TRBV7-8 with TRBJ2-5; a possible D gene is TRBD1 (6 bases). CDR3 length equals 15 residues. The ends were cut back, 5 bases at V and 5 bases at J, with 18 bases in the middle. Per germline, CDR1 SGHVS and CDR2 FQNEAQ.

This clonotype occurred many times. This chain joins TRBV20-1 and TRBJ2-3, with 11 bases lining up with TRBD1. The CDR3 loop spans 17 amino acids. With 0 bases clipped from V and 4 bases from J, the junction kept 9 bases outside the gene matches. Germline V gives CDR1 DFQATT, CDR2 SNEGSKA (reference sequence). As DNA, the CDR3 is TGCAGTGCTAGAGATCGAGGGACAGGGGGATCTGCAGATACGCAGTATTTT. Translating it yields CSARDRGTGGSADTQYF.

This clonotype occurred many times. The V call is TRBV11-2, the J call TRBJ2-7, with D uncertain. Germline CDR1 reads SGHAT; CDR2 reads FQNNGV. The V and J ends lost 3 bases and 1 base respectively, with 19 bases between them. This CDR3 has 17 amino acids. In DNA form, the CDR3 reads TGTGCCAGCAGCTTTAGGGCCAGGAACAGCCTATCCTACGAGCAGTACTTC. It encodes CASSFRARNSLSYEQYF.

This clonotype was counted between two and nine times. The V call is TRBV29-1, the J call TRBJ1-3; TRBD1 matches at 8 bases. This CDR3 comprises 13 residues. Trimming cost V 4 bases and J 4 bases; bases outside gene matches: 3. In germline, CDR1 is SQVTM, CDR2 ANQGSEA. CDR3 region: CSVARDRGNTIYF. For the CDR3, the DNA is TGCAGCGTTGCGAGGGACAGGGGAAACACCATATATTTT. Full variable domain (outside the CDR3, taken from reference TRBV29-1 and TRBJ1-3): SAVISQKPSRDICQRGTSLTIQCQVDSQVTMMFWYRQQPGQSLTLIATANQGSEATYESGFVIDKFPISRPNLTFSTLTVSNMSPEDSSIYLCSVARDRGNTIYFGEGSWLTVV.

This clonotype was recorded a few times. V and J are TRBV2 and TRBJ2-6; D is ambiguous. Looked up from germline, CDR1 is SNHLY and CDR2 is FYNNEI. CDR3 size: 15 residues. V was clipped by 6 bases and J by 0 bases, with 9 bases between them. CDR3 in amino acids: CASRAATSGANVLTF. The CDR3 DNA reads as TGTGCCAGCAGAGCAGCCACCTCTGGGGCCAACGTCCTGACTTTC.

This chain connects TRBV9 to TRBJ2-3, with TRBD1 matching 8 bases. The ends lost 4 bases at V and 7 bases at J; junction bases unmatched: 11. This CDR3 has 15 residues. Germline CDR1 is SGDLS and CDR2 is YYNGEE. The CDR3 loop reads CASSPPGQVSHTQYF. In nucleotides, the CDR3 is TGTGCCAGCAGCCCCCCGGGACAGGTCTCACATACGCAGTATTTT.

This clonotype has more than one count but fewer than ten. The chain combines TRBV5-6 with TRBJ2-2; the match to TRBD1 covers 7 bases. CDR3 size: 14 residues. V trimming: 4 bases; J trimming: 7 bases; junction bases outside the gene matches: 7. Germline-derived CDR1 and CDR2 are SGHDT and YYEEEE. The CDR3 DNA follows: TGTGCCAGCAGCCCGACAGGGAATCTCGGGGAGCTGTTTTTT. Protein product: CASSPTGNLGELFF.

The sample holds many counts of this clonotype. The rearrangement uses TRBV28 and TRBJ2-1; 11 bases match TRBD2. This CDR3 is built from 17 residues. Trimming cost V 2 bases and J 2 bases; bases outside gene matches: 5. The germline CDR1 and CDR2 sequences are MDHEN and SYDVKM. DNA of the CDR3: TGTGCCAGCAGTTTAAGGGGACTAGCGGCCGCCTACAATGAGCAGTTCTTC. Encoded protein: CASSLRGLAAAYNEQFF.

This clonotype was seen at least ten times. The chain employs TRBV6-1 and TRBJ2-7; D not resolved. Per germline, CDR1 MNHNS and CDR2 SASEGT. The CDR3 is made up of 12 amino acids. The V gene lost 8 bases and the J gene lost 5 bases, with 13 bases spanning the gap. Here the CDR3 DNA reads TGTGCCAGCCGCAGAGGTGCAAACGAGCAGTACTTC. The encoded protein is CASRRGANEQYF.

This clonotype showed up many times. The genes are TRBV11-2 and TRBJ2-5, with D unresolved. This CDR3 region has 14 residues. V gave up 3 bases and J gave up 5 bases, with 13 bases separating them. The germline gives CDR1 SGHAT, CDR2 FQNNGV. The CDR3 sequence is CASSLDLYRETQYF. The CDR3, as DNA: TGTGCCAGCAGCTTGGATCTCTATAGGGAGACCCAGTACTTC. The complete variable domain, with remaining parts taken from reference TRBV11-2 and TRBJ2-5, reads EAGVAQSPRYKIIEKRQSVAFWCNPISGHATLYWYQQILGQGPKLLIQFQNNGVVDDSQLPKDRFSAERLKGVDSTLKIQPAKLEDSAVYLCASSLDLYRETQYFGPGTRLLVL.

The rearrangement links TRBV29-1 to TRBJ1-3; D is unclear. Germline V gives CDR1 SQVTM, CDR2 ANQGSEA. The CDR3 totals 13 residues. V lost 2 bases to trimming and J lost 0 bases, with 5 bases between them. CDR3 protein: CSVESGSGNTIYF. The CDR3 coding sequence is TGCAGCGTTGAATCGGGCTCTGGAAACACCATATATTTT.

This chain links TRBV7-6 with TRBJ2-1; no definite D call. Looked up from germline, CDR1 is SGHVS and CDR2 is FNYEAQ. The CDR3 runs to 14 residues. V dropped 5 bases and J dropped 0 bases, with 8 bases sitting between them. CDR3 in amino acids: CASSQPSSYNEQFF. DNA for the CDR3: TGTGCCAGCAGCCAGCCCAGCTCCTACAATGAGCAGTTCTTC.

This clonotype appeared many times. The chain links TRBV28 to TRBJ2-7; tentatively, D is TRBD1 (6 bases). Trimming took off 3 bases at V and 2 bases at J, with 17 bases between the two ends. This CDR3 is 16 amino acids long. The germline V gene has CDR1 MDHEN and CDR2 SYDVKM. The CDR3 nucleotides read TGTGCCAGCAGTTTCATACTGGACAGACCCACCTACGAGCAGTACTTC. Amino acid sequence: CASSFILDRPTYEQYF.

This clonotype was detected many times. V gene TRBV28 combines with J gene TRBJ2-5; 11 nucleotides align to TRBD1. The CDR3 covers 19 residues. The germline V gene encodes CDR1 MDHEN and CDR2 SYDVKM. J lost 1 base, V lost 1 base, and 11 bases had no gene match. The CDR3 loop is CASSLFGRTGGTPQETQYF. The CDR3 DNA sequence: TGTGCCAGCAGTTTATTCGGCCGGACAGGGGGCACCCCCCAAGAGACCCAGTACTTC.

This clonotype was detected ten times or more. The CDR3 region has the DNA TGTGCCAGCAGCTCCCGACTAGATGTGGCGGGGGTGACCCAGTACTTC. It codes for CASSSRLDVAGVTQYF. The J gene is TRBJ2-5, the V gene TRBV7-2, with 7 bases lining up with TRBD2. CDR1 is SGHTA and CDR2 is FQGNSA in the germline V gene. This CDR3 contains 16 residues. The V and J ends lost 4 bases and 7 bases, in that order; junction bases with no gene match: 15. The full variable domain, with the rest looked up from reference TRBV7-2 and TRBJ2-5, is GAGVSQSPSNKVTEKGKDVELRCDPISGHTALYWYRQSLGQGLEFLIYFQGNSAPDKSGLPSDRFSAERTGGSVSTLTIQRTQQEDSAVYLCASSSRLDVAGVTQYFGPGTRLLVL.

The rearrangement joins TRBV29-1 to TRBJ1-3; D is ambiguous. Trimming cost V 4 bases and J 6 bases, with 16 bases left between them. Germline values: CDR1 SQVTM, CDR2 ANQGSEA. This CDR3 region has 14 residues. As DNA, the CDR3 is TGCAGCGTTGTGAACACAAGAGGAGAAAACACCATATATTTT. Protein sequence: CSVVNTRGENTIYF.

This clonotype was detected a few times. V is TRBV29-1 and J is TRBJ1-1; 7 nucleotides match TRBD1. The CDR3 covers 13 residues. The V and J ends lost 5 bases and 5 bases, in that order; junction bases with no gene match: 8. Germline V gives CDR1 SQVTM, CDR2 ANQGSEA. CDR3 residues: CSVTETGTTEAFF. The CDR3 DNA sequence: TGCAGCGTTACGGAGACAGGGACGACTGAAGCTTTCTTT.

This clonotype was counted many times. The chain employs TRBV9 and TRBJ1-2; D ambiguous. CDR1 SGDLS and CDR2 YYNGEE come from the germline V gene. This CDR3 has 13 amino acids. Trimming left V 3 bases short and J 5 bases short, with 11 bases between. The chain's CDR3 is CASSADGSYGYTF. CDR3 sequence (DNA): TGTGCCAGCAGCGCGGACGGATCATATGGCTACACCTTC. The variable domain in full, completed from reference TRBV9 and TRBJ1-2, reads DSGVTQTPKHLITATGQRVTLRCSPRSGDLSVYWYQQSLDQGLQFLIQYYNGEERAKGNILERFSAQQFPDLHSELNLSSLELGDSALYFCASSADGSYGYTFGSGTRLTVV.

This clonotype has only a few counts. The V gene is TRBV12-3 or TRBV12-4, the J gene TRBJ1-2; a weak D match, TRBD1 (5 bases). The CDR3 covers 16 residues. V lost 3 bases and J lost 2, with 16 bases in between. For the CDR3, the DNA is TGTGCCAGCAGTTTGGGTTTCAGGGCTGGGAACTATGGCTACACCTTC. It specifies CASSLGFRAGNYGYTF.

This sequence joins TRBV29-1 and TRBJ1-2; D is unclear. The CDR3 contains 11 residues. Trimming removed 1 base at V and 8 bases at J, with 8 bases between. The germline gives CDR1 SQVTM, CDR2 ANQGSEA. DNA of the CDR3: TGCAGCGTTGAAGTTGGCGGGGGCTACACCTTC. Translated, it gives CSVEVGGGYTF.

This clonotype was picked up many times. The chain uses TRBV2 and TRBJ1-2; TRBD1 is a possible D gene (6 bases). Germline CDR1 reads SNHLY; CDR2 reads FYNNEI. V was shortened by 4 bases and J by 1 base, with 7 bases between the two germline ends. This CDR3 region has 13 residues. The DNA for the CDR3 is TGTGCCAGCAGTGTGGACAGTAACTATGGCTACACCTTC. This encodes CASSVDSNYGYTF.

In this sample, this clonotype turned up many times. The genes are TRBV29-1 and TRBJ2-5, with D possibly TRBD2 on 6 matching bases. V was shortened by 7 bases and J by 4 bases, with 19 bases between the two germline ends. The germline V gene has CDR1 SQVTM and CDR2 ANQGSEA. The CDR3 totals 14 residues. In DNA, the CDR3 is TGCAGCGCACAAAGGCCAGGGAGGTCAGAGACCCAGTACTTC. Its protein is CSAQRPGRSETQYF.

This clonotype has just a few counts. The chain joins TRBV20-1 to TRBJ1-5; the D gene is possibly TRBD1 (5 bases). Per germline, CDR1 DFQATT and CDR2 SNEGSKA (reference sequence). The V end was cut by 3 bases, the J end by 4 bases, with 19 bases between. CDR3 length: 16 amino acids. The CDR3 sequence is CSARSPGRSGNQPQHF. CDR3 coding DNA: TGCAGTGCTAGGTCTCCAGGGCGCTCGGGGAATCAGCCCCAGCATTTT.

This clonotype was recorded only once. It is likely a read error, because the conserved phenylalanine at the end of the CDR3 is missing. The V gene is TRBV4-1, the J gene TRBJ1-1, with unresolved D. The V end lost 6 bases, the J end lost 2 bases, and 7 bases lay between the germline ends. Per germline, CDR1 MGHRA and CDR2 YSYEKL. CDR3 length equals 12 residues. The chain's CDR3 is CASSQANTEAFS. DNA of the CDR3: TGCGCCAGCAGTCAGGCCAACACTGAAGCTTTCTCT.

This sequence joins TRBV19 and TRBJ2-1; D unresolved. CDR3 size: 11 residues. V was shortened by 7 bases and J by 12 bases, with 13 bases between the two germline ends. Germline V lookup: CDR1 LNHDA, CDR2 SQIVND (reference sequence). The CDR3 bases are TGTGCCAGTACAGCTGGTCAAGCGCAGTTCTTC. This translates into CASTAGQAQFF.